The T cell receptor (beta chain) under discussion was sequenced for a study of shared clonotypes between healthy human individuals (dated by TCRdb to about 2020). A note on the overall study: The cohort included three men and a couple of women between 18 and 49 years of age. To estimate repertoire size and how much clonotype sharing occurs between individuals, the study deeply sequenced the blood TCR repertoires of roughly 5 healthy adults. Libraries were prepared and TCR repertoires were sequenced by different laboratories using diverse techniques, in order to increase sequencing depth and limit assay-specific biases. Per donor, leukapheresis produced somewhere between about 0.8 and 9.5 billion PBMCs. On the study overall, not on this receptor specifically: Because the study included only a small number of donors, the genetic and exposure-history diversity represented was limited. Sampling was restricted to blood, and TCR repertoires in tissue are likely to differ from TCR repertoires in blood. Based on pairwise subsampling, the degree of clonotype sharing among donors was expected to be affected by sequencing depth.

This clone was detected only a few times. This clone's antigen is unknown. Within one base of it there is no much larger clone, and no base qualities were kept. Taken from cysteine to phenylalanine, the CDR3 has 15 residues. The retained sequence is limited to the CDR3, 45 bases, with the frame set at the first base. Taken from the germline V gene (reference sequence), the CDR1 and CDR2 loops are SEHNR and FQNEAQ. The junction shows trimming of 4 bases on V and 8 bases on J, and the gene matches do not reach 13 bases of it. Donors were healthy HIV-negative adults with no recently reported acute infections or vaccinations. Every donor was a Caucasian adult living in Nashville, Tennessee, USA. For unsorted samples, around 90 million PBMCs were counted, and genomic DNA was extracted using the QIAamp DNA Blood Mini kit. After blood collection by leukapheresis, PBMCs were isolated using Ficoll-Histopaque density gradient centrifugation and then cryopreserved in the vapor phase of liquid nitrogen.

Using the deep immunoSEQ assay, TCR CDR3 regions were amplified from genomic DNA by multiplex PCR. For each cell subset, the extracted genomic DNA was distributed evenly across all wells of several immunoSEQ 96-well plates, and each plate served as one replicate. Each replicate PCR for unsorted PBMC received about 310 ng genomic DNA, equal to around 30,000 T cell genomes. Ten immunoSEQ deep assay plates were used to sequence unsorted PBMC genomic DNA. Purified libraries were measured with a Qubit 3.0 fluorometer, size-checked on a Bioanalyzer 2100, and measured again with the KAPA Library Quantification kit. A separate single-read 150-cycle Illumina NextSeq 550 flow cell was used to sequence each immunoSEQ 96-well plate. The study's processing was this. Because the immunoSEQ output held only junctional sequences and lacked quality scores, the filtering could not match the filtering applied to full-length reads. Sequences were annotated with PyIR, a Python wrapper for IgBLAST v1.9, and V/J genes and CDR3 were assigned using IMGT germline references. Reads were removed for weak V/J assignments (E-value above 1e-6), missing CDR3, stop codons, out-of-frame junctions, or ambiguous translated residues. V3J clonotypes were defined by identical inferred V gene, J gene, and CDR3 amino acid sequence. The percentage overlap between two repertoires was calculated by dividing the number of shared unique clonotypes by the size of the smaller repertoire. Three approaches were used to assess repertoire richness: RTK rarefaction, the Chao1 estimator, and Recon v2.1 estimates of unobserved clonotypes. The table was pulled from immuneACCESS by TCRdb, which kept in-frame rearrangements only. Such tables lose some clones; where checked, under half of the loss comes from unresolved V genes, and the rest has no known cause. The V and J calls and clone size are taken from that table; D and trimming were inferred from the DNA. This sample gives about half a million clones in total; around 77% of them show up just once. The biggest ten clones account for approximately 12% of the sample.

The V gene is TRBV7-9 and the J gene is TRBJ2-5, with 7 junctional bases fitting TRBD1. The sample was PBMCs. This sequence originates from a woman aged 40 to 50 in good health. Some clones in this sample may be carry-over from other donors' samples. The CDR3 protein is CASSSFFRGSGTQYF. The nucleotides read TGTGCCAGCAGCTCATTTTTCAGGGGGAGCGGAACCCAGTACTTC.